The present T cell receptor beta chain was sequenced within a study of CD8 T cells in ankylosing spondylitis. Study conclusions and caveats: Relatively scarce in peripheral blood, disease-linked clones were CD8+.

The table lists this clonotype with a few counts. Its specificity is not known. TCRdb independently ran MiXCR on the 5' RACE reads; one entry per CDR3 protein. Of 310,000 or so distinct CDR3 sequences in the sample, 20% were seen once. Germline CDR1 SGHRS, CDR2 YFSETQ. V shed 4 bases, J shed 6 bases, and the junction held 6 bases outside the gene matches. The CDR3 has 15 residues. This receptor was identified in a male donor with ankylosing spondylitis or in good health (not recorded which). The sample consisted of blood, either unsorted or a sorted T cell fraction (not recorded which). The V and J genes are TRBV5-1 and TRBJ2-1; 11 nucleotides align to TRBD1. CDR3 sequence (DNA): TGCGCCAGCAGCCCTACGGGACAGGGGGTCAATGAGCAGTTCTTC. Translation: CASSPTGQGVNEQFF.